Listed below are T cell receptor beta chains from one sample, sequenced in a study of naive and memory T cell subsets. MiXCR, run by TCRdb on the 5' RACE reads, gives a single entry per CDR3 protein. The sample holds 55,000 to 65,000 distinct CDR3 sequences; 8% are singletons and the top ten take 15% to 20%. The receptors originated from a female donor in good health. The CDR3 runs from the conserved cysteine through the conserved F or W. The D gene is left open where the match is weak. For some rows the clone size is stated as once, few or many, or as a class when expanded; others skip it.

>.|TRBV9|.|TRBJ2-3
CASSVGWERGDTQYF
TGTGCCAGCAGCGTAGGGTGGGAGAGGGGAGATACGCAGTATTTT
>TRBD1|TRBV4-2|.|TRBJ1-4
CASSPAGQLNEKLFF
TGTGCCAGCAGCCCCGCGGGACAGCTTAATGAAAAACTGTTTTTT
>.|TRBV12-3/TRBV12-4|.|TRBJ2-2
CASSRTGELFF
TGTGCCAGCAGCAGAACCGGGGAGCTGTTTTTT
>TRBD1|TRBV5-1|many|TRBJ1-1
CASSWGTGSIPEAFF
TGCGCCAGCAGCTGGGGGACAGGCTCTATCCCTGAAGCTTTCTTT
>TRBD1|TRBV3-1|many|TRBJ1-1
CASSLTGPRTEAFF
TGTGCCAGCAGCCTGACAGGGCCACGCACTGAAGCTTTCTTT
>TRBD1|TRBV6-5|few|TRBJ2-7
CASSTSRGSRGYEQYF
TGTGCCAGCAGTACATCCAGGGGGTCAAGGGGCTACGAGCAGTACTTC
>.|TRBV25-1|.|TRBJ2-7
CASSDPGNLYEQYF
TGTGCCAGCAGTGATCCCGGGAACCTATACGAGCAGTACTTC
>TRBD1|TRBV24-1|.|TRBJ2-3
CATSDLNRGDTQYF
TGTGCCACCAGTGACCTAAACAGGGGCGATACGCAGTATTTT
>.|TRBV7-2|few|TRBJ2-3
CASSLDGASDTQYF
TGTGCCAGCAGCTTAGATGGGGCGTCAGATACGCAGTATTTT
>.|TRBV30|.|TRBJ2-1
CAWSGLRYNEQFF
TGTGCCTGGAGTGGACTACGTTACAATGAGCAGTTCTTC
>.|TRBV4-1|few|TRBJ2-7
CASSRYLEVNEQYF
TGCGCCAGCAGCCGCTACCTAGAGGTTAACGAGCAGTACTTC
>TRBD1|TRBV5-5|few|TRBJ2-1
CASSLEGDRGHEQFF
TGTGCCAGCAGCTTGGAGGGGGACAGGGGGCATGAGCAGTTCTTC
>.|TRBV30|.|TRBJ2-7
CAWSVAQGYEQYF
TGTGCCTGGAGTGTAGCCCAGGGCTACGAGCAGTACTTC
>TRBD1|TRBV27|few|TRBJ2-3
CASSPRGPSTDTQYF
TGTGCCAGCAGTCCCAGGGGGCCCAGCACAGATACGCAGTATTTT
>.|TRBV18|.|TRBJ2-5
CASSPATALQETQYF
TGTGCCAGCTCACCGGCGACGGCTCTCCAAGAGACCCAGTACTTC
>TRBD1|TRBV9|many|TRBJ1-5
CASSARGGAGQPQHF
TGTGCCAGCAGCGCGAGAGGGGGCGCGGGTCAGCCCCAGCATTTT
>.|TRBV14|few|TRBJ1-1
CASSQDPWGLFTEAFF
TGTGCCAGCAGCCAAGATCCCTGGGGATTATTTACTGAAGCTTTCTTT
>TRBD2|TRBV6-1|.|TRBJ2-7
CASSERAGGPGLYEQYF
TGTGCCAGCAGTGAACGAGCGGGGGGGCCAGGGTTATACGAGCAGTACTTC
>TRBD1|TRBV12-3/TRBV12-4|.|TRBJ2-1
CASSSSSEGAPYNEQFF
TGTGCCAGCAGTTCATCAAGCGAGGGGGCCCCCTACAATGAGCAGTTCTTC
>TRBD1|TRBV4-2|few|TRBJ1-1
CASSQQGAPNTEAFF
TGTGCCAGCAGCCAACAGGGGGCACCGAACACTGAAGCTTTCTTT
>.|TRBV2|many|TRBJ1-5
CASSEITGHSNQPQHF
TGTGCCAGCAGTGAAATCACAGGACATAGCAATCAGCCCCAGCATTTT
>TRBD1|TRBV5-1|many|TRBJ2-5
CASSLPGQGGVETQYF
TGCGCCAGCAGCTTGCCAGGACAGGGAGGTGTAGAGACCCAGTACTTC
>.|TRBV30|few|TRBJ2-5
CAWSPSRLQETQYF
TGTGCCTGGAGCCCTAGCAGACTTCAAGAGACCCAGTACTTC
>.|TRBV19|.|TRBJ2-1
CASSIDPKWNEQFF
TGTGCCAGTAGTATAGATCCCAAGTGGAATGAGCAGTTCTTC
>TRBD1|TRBV29-1|many|TRBJ1-1
CSALFVMGQGLDTEAFF
TGCAGCGCCCTTTTCGTGATGGGACAGGGATTGGACACTGAAGCTTTCTTT
>.|TRBV7-9|.|TRBJ2-2
CASSLGWQANTGELFF
TGTGCCAGCAGCTTAGGCTGGCAGGCGAACACCGGGGAGCTGTTTTTT
>.|TRBV7-9|many|TRBJ1-1
CASSLGSGTMNTEAFF
TGTGCCAGCAGCTTAGGTTCCGGGACAATGAACACTGAAGCTTTCTTT
>.|TRBV6-1|many|TRBJ1-5
CASSRPNQPQHF
TGTGCCAGCTCGCGCCCCAATCAGCCCCAGCATTTT
>TRBD2|TRBV5-4|.|TRBJ2-2
CASSKRLAANTGELFF
TGTGCCAGCAGCAAGAGACTAGCGGCGAACACCGGGGAGCTGTTTTTT
>TRBD1|TRBV19|many|TRBJ1-5
CASSGTATGQPQHF
TGTGCCAGTAGCGGGACAGCGACAGGTCAGCCCCAGCATTTT
>.|TRBV12-5|few|TRBJ2-5
CASGLENPQETQYF
TGTGCTAGTGGTTTGGAGAACCCCCAAGAGACCCAGTACTTC
>TRBD1|TRBV6-1|many|TRBJ1-3
CASSAAGGTKGNTIYF
TGTGCCAGCAGTGCAGCAGGGGGTACGAAAGGAAACACCATATATTTT
>.|TRBV5-1|few|TRBJ1-6
CASRDLRQNSPLHF
TGCGCCAGCAGGGACTTACGACAGAATTCACCCCTCCACTTT
>TRBD1|TRBV15|many|TRBJ1-2
CATSRDQGADGYTF
TGTGCCACCAGCAGAGATCAGGGGGCGGATGGCTACACCTTC
>.|TRBV29-1|many|TRBJ2-3
CSVAGQFDTQYF
TGCAGCGTTGCTGGACAGTTTGATACGCAGTATTTT
>.|TRBV24-1|few|TRBJ2-7
CATSDVGGREQYF
TGTGCCACCAGTGATGTGGGGGGCCGGGAGCAGTACTTC
>.|TRBV27|few|TRBJ2-7
CASSPEGLTGGEQYF
TGTGCCAGCAGCCCGGAGGGGCTAACCGGAGGGGAGCAGTACTTC